This T cell receptor beta chain is from a study of blood T cell repertoires in COVID-19. The assay was immunoSEQ multiplex PCR, and TCRdb's table has in-frame clones only and misses some. The sample shows around 170,000 clones, about four fifths of them seen only once. Trimming removed 5 bases from V and 7 bases from J; junction bases left unmatched: 8. The germline CDR1 and CDR2 sequences are SSHAT and FNYEAQ (reference sequence). The CDR3 extends over 16 amino acids. The clonotype originates from a woman in her sixties or seventies with COVID-19, enrolled during active disease. The specimen sequenced was peripheral blood. The V and J genes are TRBV7-7 and TRBJ2-3; TRBD2 agrees at 14 bases. The CDR3 is CASSPGTSGSVNTQYF. CDR3 bases: TGTGCCAGCAGCCCCGGGACTAGCGGGAGTGTGAATACGCAGTATTTT.